This T cell receptor beta chain was retrieved from a study of beta chain features in type 1 diabetes. Whole-study context: Patient and healthy donor groups were alike in age, gender and cell yields. All samples yielded roughly 110 million examined sorted cells. The study, taken as a whole, reports: Whether HLA type affects TCRB rearrangement stayed undetermined in the present work. Equally in patients and controls, shorter templates might have been favored by PCR. Among all four CD4+ subsets, Type 1 diabetes patients had TCRB CDR3s that were moderately but significantly shorter.

Germline V gene data show CDR1 as KGHSH and CDR2 as LQKENI. V lost 6 bases to trimming and J lost 4 bases, with 10 bases between them. The length of the CDR3 is 13 residues. Of the isolated RNA, all was reverse transcribed, and so the sequenced material was expressed TCRB transcripts. The method was immunoSEQ multiplex PCR; TCRdb's version includes in-frame clones alone and lacks a portion of them. The profile shows 600,000 or so clones, roughly 12% of them singletons. This clone was counted between two and nine times. No antigen is known for it. The sequenced sample consisted of naive CD4+ T cells from blood. This chain connects TRBV18 to TRBJ1-5; D gene uncertain. This receptor was obtained from a man in his thirties or forties with type 1 diabetes. The CDR3, as DNA: TGTGCCAGCTCCCTGGACGGGAATCAGCCCCAGCATTTT. Protein sequence: CASSLDGNQPQHF.